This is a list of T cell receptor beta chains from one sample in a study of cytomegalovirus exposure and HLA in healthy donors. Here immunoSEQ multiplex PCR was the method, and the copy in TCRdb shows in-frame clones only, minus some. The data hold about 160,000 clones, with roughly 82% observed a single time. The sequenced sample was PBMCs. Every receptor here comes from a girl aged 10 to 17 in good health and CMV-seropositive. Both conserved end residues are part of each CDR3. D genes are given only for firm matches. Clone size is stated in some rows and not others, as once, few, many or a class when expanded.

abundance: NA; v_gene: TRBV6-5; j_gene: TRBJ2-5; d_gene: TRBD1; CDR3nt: TGTGCCAGCAGTCACGACAGGGCGAGGGAGACCCAGTACTTC; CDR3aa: CASSHDRARETQYF
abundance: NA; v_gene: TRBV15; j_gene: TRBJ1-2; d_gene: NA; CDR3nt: TGTGCCACCAGCCCGCCCGGGGGAGGAGGCTATGGCTACACCTTC; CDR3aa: CATSPPGGGGYGYTF
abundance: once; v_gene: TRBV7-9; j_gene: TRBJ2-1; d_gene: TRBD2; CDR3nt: TGTGCCAGCAGCTCTACTAGCGGGCCTTACAATGAGCAGTTCTTC; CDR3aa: CASSSTSGPYNEQFF
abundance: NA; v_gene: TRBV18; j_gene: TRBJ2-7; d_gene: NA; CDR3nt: TGTGCCAGCTCACCGGGACTCAGCTTATGGTACGAGCAGTACTTC; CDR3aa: CASSPGLSLWYEQYF
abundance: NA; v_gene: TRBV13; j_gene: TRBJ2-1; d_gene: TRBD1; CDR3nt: TGTGCCAGCAGCGGACAGGGTCTTCTCGTCGATGAGCAGTTCTTC; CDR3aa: CASSGQGLLVDEQFF
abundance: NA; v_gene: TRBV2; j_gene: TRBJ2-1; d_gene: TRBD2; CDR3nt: TGTGCCAGCCTTGCCGGGGGGTCCTACAATGAGCAGTTCTTC; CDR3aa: CASLAGGSYNEQFF
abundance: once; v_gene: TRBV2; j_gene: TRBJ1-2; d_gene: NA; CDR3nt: TGTGCCAGCAGTGTAGGGGGGGGCTATGGCTACACCTTC; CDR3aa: CASSVGGGYGYTF
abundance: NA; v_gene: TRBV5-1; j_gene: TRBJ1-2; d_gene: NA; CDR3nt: TGCGCCAGCACCGGGACTAACTATGGCTACACCTTC; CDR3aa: CASTGTNYGYTF
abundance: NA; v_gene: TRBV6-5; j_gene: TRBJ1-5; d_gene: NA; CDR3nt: TGTGCCAGCAGGCCGATAGGCGGTCAGCCCCAGCATTTT; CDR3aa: CASRPIGGQPQHF
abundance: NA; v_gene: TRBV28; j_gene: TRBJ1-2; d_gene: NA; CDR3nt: TGTGCCAGCAGTTTTGTCGCCAGCTATGGCTACACCTTC; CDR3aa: CASSFVASYGYTF
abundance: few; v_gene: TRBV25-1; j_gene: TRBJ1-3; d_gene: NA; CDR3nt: TGTGCCAGCAGTGGACTGACGACCATATATTTT; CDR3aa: CASSGLTTIYF
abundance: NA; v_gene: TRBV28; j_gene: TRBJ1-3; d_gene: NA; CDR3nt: TGTGCCAGCAGTTCCATAGGTCACAGCCCACCTGACGCCATATATTTT; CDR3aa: CASSSIGHSPPDAIYF
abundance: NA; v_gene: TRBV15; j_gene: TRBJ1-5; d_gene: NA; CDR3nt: TGTGCCACCAGCAGAGCCTCAGGGGCGGCCAATCAGCCCCAGCATTTT; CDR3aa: CATSRASGAANQPQHF
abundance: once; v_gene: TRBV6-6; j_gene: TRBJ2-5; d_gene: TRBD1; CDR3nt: TGTGCCAGCAGTTACTCGATCCGACAGGGGGCCGCCCAGTACTTC; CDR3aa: CASSYSIRQGAAQYF
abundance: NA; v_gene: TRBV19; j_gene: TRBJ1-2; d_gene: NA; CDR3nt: TGTGCCAGTAGTATAGAACCGGGGGGCAGCGATGGCTACACCTTC; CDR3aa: CASSIEPGGSDGYTF
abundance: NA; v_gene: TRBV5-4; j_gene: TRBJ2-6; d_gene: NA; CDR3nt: TGTGCCAGCAGCCATTTTAGCACTGGGGCCAACGTCCTGACTTTC; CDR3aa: CASSHFSTGANVLTF
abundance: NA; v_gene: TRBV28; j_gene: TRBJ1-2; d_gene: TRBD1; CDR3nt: TGTGCCAGCAGTTCTCCGGACAGGGTGGATGGCTACACCTTC; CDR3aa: CASSSPDRVDGYTF
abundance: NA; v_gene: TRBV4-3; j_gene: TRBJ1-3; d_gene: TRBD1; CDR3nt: TGCGCCAGCAGCCAAGGGCCGGGACAGGGGGCATACACCATATATTTT; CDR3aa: CASSQGPGQGAYTIYF
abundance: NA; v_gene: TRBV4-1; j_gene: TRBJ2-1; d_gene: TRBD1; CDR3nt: TGCGCCAGCAGCCAAGGACAGGGCTACAATGAGCAGTTCTTC; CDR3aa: CASSQGQGYNEQFF
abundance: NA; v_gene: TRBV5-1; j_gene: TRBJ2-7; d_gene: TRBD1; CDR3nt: TGCGCCAGCAGCGCAACAGGGGGCGTCGAGCAGTACTTC; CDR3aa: CASSATGGVEQYF
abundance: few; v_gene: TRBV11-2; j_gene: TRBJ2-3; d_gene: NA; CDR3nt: TGTGCCAGCAGCTTAGTGTTGCTGGGGCGGGGAGATACGCAGTATTTT; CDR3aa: CASSLVLLGRGDTQYF
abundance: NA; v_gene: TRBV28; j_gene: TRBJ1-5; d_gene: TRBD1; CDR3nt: TGTGCCAGCACTAAGCGGTCGCTTCCGGGACAGGGGATAAGCAATCAGCCCCAGCATTTT; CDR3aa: CASTKRSLPGQGISNQPQHF
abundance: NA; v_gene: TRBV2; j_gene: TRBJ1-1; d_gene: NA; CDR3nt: TGTGCCACGTTACAGGGAGCTCGAGCTTTCTTT; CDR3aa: CATLQGARAFF
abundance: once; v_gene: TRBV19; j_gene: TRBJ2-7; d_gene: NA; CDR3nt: TGTGCCAGTAGTTCCTCTCGAGATTATCGCGAGCAGTACTTC; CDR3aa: CASSSSRDYREQYF
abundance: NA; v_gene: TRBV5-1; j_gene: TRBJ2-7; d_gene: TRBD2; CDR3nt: TGCGCCAGCAGCTTGCTGGTAGCGGGAGACGAGCAGTACTTC; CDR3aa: CASSLLVAGDEQYF
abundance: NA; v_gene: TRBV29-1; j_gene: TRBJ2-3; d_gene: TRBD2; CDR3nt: TGCAGCGTTGCGGCGGGAGGGCCCCCGGATACGCAGTATTTT; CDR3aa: CSVAAGGPPDTQYF
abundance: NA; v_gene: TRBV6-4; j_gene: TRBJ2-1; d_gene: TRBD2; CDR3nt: TGTGCCAGCAGCACTACACTAGCGGGAGGGCTCGGGGAGCAGTTCTTC; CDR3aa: CASSTTLAGGLGEQFF
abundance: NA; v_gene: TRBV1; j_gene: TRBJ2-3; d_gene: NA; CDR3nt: TGCACCAGCACCCCGAGCGGGAGGGGAAGGGGGGATACGCAGTATTTT; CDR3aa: CTSTPSGRGRGDTQYF
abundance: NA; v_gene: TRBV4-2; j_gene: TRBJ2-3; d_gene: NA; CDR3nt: TGTGCCAGCAGCCAAGATAACAGAGCAGATACGCAGTATTTT; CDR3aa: CASSQDNRADTQYF
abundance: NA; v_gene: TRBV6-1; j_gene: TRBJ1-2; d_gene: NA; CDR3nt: TGTGCCAGCAGTGAAGCCCCCTCGGACTCCGGGCTCAGCGCCTTC; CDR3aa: CASSEAPSDSGLSAF
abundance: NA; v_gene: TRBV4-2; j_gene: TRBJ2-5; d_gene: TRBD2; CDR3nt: TGTGCCAGCAGCCAAGAAATCGACGGGACTAGTGGGAATCGGGAGACCCAGTACTTC; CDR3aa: CASSQEIDGTSGNRETQYF
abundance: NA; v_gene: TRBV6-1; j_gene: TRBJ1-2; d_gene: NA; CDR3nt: TGTGCCAGCAGAGCCGCGGACTATGGCTACACCTTC; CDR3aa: CASRAADYGYTF
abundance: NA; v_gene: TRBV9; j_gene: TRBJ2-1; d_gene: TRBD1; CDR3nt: TGTGCCAGCAGCGTAGCGGAGACAGGGAAGTTCTTC; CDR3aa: CASSVAETGKFF
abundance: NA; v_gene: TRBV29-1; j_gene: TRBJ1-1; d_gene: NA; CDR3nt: TGCAGCTCCGGGACACCGAACACTGAAGCTTTCTTT; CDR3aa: CSSGTPNTEAFF
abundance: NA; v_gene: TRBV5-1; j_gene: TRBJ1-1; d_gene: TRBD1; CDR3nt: TGCGCCAGCAGCTTGCAGGGGGCGGCTGAAGCTTTCTTT; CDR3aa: CASSLQGAAEAFF
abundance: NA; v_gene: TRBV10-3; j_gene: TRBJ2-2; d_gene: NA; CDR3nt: TGTGCCATCAACGGACAGATAAACACCGGGGAGCTGTTTTTT; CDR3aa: CAINGQINTGELFF
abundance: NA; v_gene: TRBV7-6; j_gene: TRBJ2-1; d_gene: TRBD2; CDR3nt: TGTGCTAGCAGCTCCCCATCACTAGCGGGTGAGCAGTTCTTC; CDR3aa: CASSSPSLAGEQFF
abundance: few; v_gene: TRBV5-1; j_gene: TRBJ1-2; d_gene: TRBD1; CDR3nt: TGCGCCAGCGCACAAGGGACAGGGGCCCCTTCTGGCTACACCTTC; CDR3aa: CASAQGTGAPSGYTF
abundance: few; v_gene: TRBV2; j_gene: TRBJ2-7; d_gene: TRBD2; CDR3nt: TGTGCCAGCAGTGCGGCTAGCGGGAGAGCCTACGAGCAGTACTTC; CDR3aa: CASSAASGRAYEQYF
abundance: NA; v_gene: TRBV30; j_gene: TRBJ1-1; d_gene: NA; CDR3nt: TGTGCCTGGAGTGTACTAGAGAACACTGAAGCTTTCTTT; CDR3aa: CAWSVLENTEAFF
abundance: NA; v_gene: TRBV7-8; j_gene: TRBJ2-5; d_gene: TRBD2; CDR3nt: TGTGCCAGCAGCTTAGGCGCGGGAGGGGAGACCCAGTACTTC; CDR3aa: CASSLGAGGETQYF
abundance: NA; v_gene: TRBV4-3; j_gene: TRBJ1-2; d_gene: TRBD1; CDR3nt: TGCGCCAGCAGCCAAGATTCGGTCAAGGGGGCTCTCTATGGCTACACCTTC; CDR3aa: CASSQDSVKGALYGYTF
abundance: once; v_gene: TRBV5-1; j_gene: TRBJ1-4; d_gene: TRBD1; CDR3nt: TGCGCCAGCAGCCAACAGGGGCTTAATGAAAAACTGTTTTTT; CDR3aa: CASSQQGLNEKLFF
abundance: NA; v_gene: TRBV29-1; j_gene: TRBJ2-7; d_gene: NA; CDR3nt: TGCAGCGTTGGACCAGGGGAGGGCTACGAGCAGTACTTC; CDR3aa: CSVGPGEGYEQYF
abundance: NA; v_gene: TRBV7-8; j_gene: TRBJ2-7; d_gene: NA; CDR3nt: TGTGCCAGCAGCCCCCTCATGAGCTCCTACGAGCAGTACTTC; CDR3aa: CASSPLMSSYEQYF
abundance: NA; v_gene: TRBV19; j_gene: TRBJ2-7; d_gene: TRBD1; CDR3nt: TGTGCCAGTAGTATCGGGGACAGGAGAATACACTACGAGCAGTACTTC; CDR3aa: CASSIGDRRIHYEQYF
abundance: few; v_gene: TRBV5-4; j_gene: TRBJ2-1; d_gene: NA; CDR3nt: TGTGCCAGCAGCTTGGGAGTTAGCGCCTACAATGAGCAGTTCTTC; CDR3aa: CASSLGVSAYNEQFF
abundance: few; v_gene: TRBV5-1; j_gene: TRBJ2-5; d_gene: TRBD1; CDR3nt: TGCGCCAGCAGCTGGGGGACAGCCAGCCAAGAGACCCAGTACTTC; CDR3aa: CASSWGTASQETQYF
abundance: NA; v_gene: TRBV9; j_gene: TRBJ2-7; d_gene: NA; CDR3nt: TGTGCCAGCAGCGTTGGGGGACTGAGCTCCTACGAGCAGTACTTC; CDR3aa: CASSVGGLSSYEQYF
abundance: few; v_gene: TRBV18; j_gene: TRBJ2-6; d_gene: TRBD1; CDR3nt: TGTGCCAGCTCCGGGGACAGGGCCTACTCTGGGGCCAACGTCCTGACTTTC; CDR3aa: CASSGDRAYSGANVLTF